The present entry profiles one T cell receptor beta chain with its context. The antigen remains undetermined. This CDR3 comprises 14 residues. V gave up 6 bases and J gave up 0 bases, with 12 bases separating them. Germline CDR1 is MNHEY and CDR2 is SVGAGI. The data are from a study of CD8+ T cells in alopecia areata. The authors extracted RNA and reverse transcribed it into cDNA as the sequencing template. Using immunoSEQ multiplex PCR, the repertoire was profiled, and TCRdb retains in-frame clones only, with some absent. Altogether about 4,200 clones are present, around 68% being singletons, with the ten largest covering 15% to 20%. The study's findings and limits: Clonality was higher in lesional than normal scalp, especially in alopecia totalis/universalis. Tissue-resident alphabeta T cells belonging to normal skin likewise get sequenced within scalp specimens. TCR sharing across patients was less clear than in mice, possibly HLA-related.

This chain uses TRBV6-5 with TRBJ2-7, with a possible D match to TRBD1 (5 bases). The sample comprised skin. This receptor was taken from a human donor in good health. The chain's CDR3 is CASRAMDNSYEQYF. The CDR3 nucleotides read TGTGCCAGCAGGGCGATGGACAACTCCTACGAGCAGTACTTC.